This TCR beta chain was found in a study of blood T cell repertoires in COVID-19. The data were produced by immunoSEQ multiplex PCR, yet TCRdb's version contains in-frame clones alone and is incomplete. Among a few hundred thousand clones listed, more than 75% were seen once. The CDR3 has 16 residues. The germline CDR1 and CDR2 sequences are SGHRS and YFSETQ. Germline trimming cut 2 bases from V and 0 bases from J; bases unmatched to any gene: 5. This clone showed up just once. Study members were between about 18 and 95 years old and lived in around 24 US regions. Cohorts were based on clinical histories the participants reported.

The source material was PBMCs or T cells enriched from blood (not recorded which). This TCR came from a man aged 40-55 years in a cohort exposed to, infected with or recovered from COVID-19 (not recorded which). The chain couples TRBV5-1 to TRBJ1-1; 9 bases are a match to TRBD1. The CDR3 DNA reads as TGCGCCAGCAGCTTCACAGGGGGCGGGATGAACACTGAAGCTTTCTTT. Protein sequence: CASSFTGGGMNTEAFF.